A selection of T cell receptor beta chains follows, all from one sample in a study of blood T cell repertoires in COVID-19. Libraries were prepared by immunoSEQ multiplex PCR; TCRdb keeps only in-frame clonotypes and omits some of them. The table records 200,000 to 250,000 clones, roughly 80% of them present only once. The specimen was PBMCs or T cells enriched from blood (not recorded which). These receptors all stem from a middle-aged woman with acute COVID-19. The CDR3 runs from the conserved cysteine through the conserved F or W. The order of the fields is clone size, D gene, J gene, CDR3 length, V gene, CDR3 protein, CDR3 DNA. D genes are given only for firm matches. Clone size is given for some rows only: seen once, a few or many times, or a class if the clone is expanded.

once,.,TRBJ1-1,13,TRBV28,CASSLGQGQAAFF,TGTGCCAGCAGTTTGGGGCAGGGGCAGGCGGCTTTCTTT
.,.,TRBJ1-5,17,TRBV11-2,CASSRSPTGKGNQPQHF,TGTGCCAGCAGCCGTTCCCCCACAGGGAAGGGCAATCAGCCCCAGCATTTT
.,TRBD1,TRBJ1-5,15,TRBV6-5,CASNFQGQGDQPQHF,TGTGCCAGCAATTTCCAGGGACAGGGGGATCAGCCCCAGCATTTT
few,.,TRBJ1-1,13,TRBV6-6,CASSSYMNTEAFF,TGTGCCAGCAGTTCTTACATGAACACTGAAGCTTTCTTT
.,TRBD1,TRBJ2-5,12,TRBV29-1,CSVRGRFETQYF,TGCAGCGTGAGGGGGCGCTTTGAGACCCAGTACTTC
.,.,TRBJ2-1,15,TRBV11-2,CASSLIGGAYNEQFF,TGTGCCAGCAGCTTAATCGGGGGAGCCTACAATGAGCAGTTCTTC
.,TRBD1,TRBJ1-2,15,TRBV7-3,CARPRAGTGARGYTF,TGTGCCCGACCCCGGGCCGGGACAGGGGCGCGTGGCTACACCTTC
.,.,TRBJ2-7,11,TRBV20-1,CSARDSREQYF,TGCAGTGCTAGAGATTCGAGGGAGCAGTACTTC
.,.,TRBJ2-1,14,TRBV6-5,CASSYWKRVNEQFF,TGTGCCAGCAGTTACTGGAAACGGGTCAATGAGCAGTTCTTC
.,TRBD1,TRBJ1-1,13,TRBV19,CASSIDRAGGAFF,TGTGCCAGTAGTATAGATCGGGCAGGGGGAGCTTTCTTT
once,.,TRBJ2-3,12,TRBV3-1/TRBV3-2,CASSPNTDTQYF,TGTGCCAGCAGCCCCAACACAGATACGCAGTATTTT
.,TRBD1,TRBJ2-7,15,TRBV4-1,CASSQLQGDTSEQYF,TGCGCCAGCAGCCAACTGCAGGGGGATACGAGCGAGCAGTACTTC
.,.,TRBJ1-1,13,TRBV5-1,CASSKPQESEAFF,TGCGCCAGCAGCAAACCACAGGAGAGTGAAGCTTTCTTT
.,.,TRBJ2-3,15,TRBV21-1,CASSKGLAGTDTQYF,TGTGCCAGCAGCAAAGGACTAGCAGGCACAGATACGCAGTATTTT
.,.,TRBJ2-1,13,TRBV5-3,CARSLTRYNEQFF,TGTGCCAGAAGCCTGACTAGATACAATGAGCAGTTCTTC
once,TRBD2,TRBJ2-1,15,TRBV24-1,CATSDPRTSGRVQFF,TGTGCCACCAGTGATCCCAGGACTAGCGGGAGGGTGCAGTTCTTC
.,.,TRBJ1-5,12,TRBV20-1,CSASPTDQPQHF,TGCAGTGCTAGTCCTACAGATCAGCCCCAGCATTTT
.,TRBD2,TRBJ2-1,13,TRBV15,CATSLAAYNEQFF,TGTGCCACCAGCCTAGCGGCCTACAATGAGCAGTTCTTC
.,.,TRBJ1-2,15,TRBV5-6,CASSLARQVLYGYTF,TGTGCCAGCAGCTTGGCCAGACAGGTGTTATATGGCTACACCTTC
once,.,TRBJ1-1,11,TRBV7-9,CASSSRLRAFF,TGTGCCAGCAGCTCTCGCTTGCGGGCTTTCTTT
.,.,TRBJ1-1,15,TRBV3-1/TRBV3-2,CASSQGRGGGTEAFF,TGTGCCAGCAGCCAAGGGAGGGGGGGCGGCACTGAAGCTTTCTTT
many,TRBD2,TRBJ2-7,15,TRBV18,CASSPRTSGAYEQYF,TGTGCCAGCTCACCAAGGACTAGCGGAGCCTACGAGCAGTACTTC
.,.,TRBJ2-5,14,TRBV2,CASSERGMGETQYF,TGTGCCAGCAGTGAACGCGGTATGGGAGAGACCCAGTACTTC
once,TRBD1,TRBJ2-7,13,TRBV2,CASRGQGVYEQYF,TGTGCCAGCAGAGGACAGGGGGTCTACGAGCAGTACTTC
once,TRBD1,TRBJ2-1,16,TRBV7-6,CASSSQDRVTYNEQFF,TGTGCCAGCAGCTCACAGGACAGGGTCACCTACAATGAGCAGTTCTTC